The 8 T cell receptor beta chains below were found in one sample sequenced in a study of shared clonotypes between healthy human individuals. Naivety among CD8 cells was defined by CD45RO negativity and positive CCR7 selection, thereby excluding terminally differentiated effector memory CD45RA+ cells. Profiling relied on immunoSEQ multiplex PCR, and the TCRdb table lists in-frame clones only, not all of them. The repertoire holds approximately 600,000 clones, with about 95% as singletons. The source material was naive CD8+ T cells sorted from blood. The receptors derive from a woman younger than 45 in good health.

V gene TRBV27 combines with J gene TRBJ1-5; TRBD1 matches at 7 bases. This CDR3 has 15 amino acids. Germline V gene data show CDR1 as MNHEY and CDR2 as SMNVEV (reference sequence). V shed 3 bases and J 4 bases; nucleotides not matched to a gene: 6. Here the CDR3 reads CASSFRGGRNQPQHF. CDR3 DNA: TGTGCCAGCAGTTTCCGAGGGGGCCGGAATCAGCCCCAGCATTTT.

The chain recombines TRBV27 with TRBJ1-2; D is undetermined. CDR3 length: 13 residues. V gave up 5 bases and J gave up 6 bases, with 13 bases separating them. The germline V gene encodes CDR1 MNHEY and CDR2 SMNVEV (reference sequence). CDR3 protein: CASSHGVLDGYTF. The CDR3 bases are TGTGCCAGCAGTCACGGGGTTTTGGATGGCTACACCTTC.

This rearrangement joins TRBV28 to TRBJ2-7; 9 nucleotides match TRBD1. This CDR3 region has 16 residues. The ends lost 6 bases at V and 3 bases at J; junction bases unmatched: 12. Germline CDR1 reads MDHEN; CDR2 reads SYDVKM. In DNA, the CDR3 is TGTGCCAGCAGGGAACAAACCGGGACAGGGAGCTACGAGCAGTACTTC. Translation: CASREQTGTGSYEQYF.

This chain joins TRBV7-8 and TRBJ2-4; D is possibly TRBD1 (5 bases). The germline V gene has CDR1 SGHVS and CDR2 FQNEAQ. With 8 bases removed from V and 0 bases from J, the gap between germline ends came to 17 bases. This CDR3 spans 16 amino acids. CDR3 protein: CASATPGFLAKNIQYF. Written as DNA, the CDR3 is TGTGCCAGCGCTACCCCAGGGTTCCTAGCCAAAAACATTCAGTACTTC.

As for this clone: The sample holds other DNA sequences that translate to the same CDR3. The V call is TRBV5-5, the J call TRBJ2-7; D possibly corresponds to TRBD2 (6 bases). Trimming stripped 0 bases from V and 1 base from J, with 11 bases between. CDR1 is SGHKS and CDR2 is YYEKEE in the germline V gene (reference sequence). The CDR3 length is 15 residues. The chain's CDR3 is CASSLERGLSYEQYF. CDR3 DNA sequence: TGTGCCAGCAGCTTGGAGAGGGGACTGTCCTACGAGCAGTACTTC.

This chain connects TRBV27 to TRBJ1-1; D remains unclear. This CDR3 spans 14 amino acids. Per germline, CDR1 MNHEY and CDR2 SMNVEV (reference sequence). V lost 4 bases, J lost 1 base, and 10 bases lay in between. Here the CDR3 DNA reads TGTGCCAGCAGTTCCCGACATGAGAACACTGAAGCTTTCTTT. Protein: CASSSRHENTEAFF.

This chain joins TRBV28 and TRBJ2-2; D is ambiguous. The CDR3 is made up of 13 amino acids. Looked up from germline, CDR1 is MDHEN and CDR2 is SYDVKM. Trimming removed 7 bases at V and 6 bases at J, with 12 bases between. The CDR3 bases are TGTGCCAGCATTCACCTAGAGGCCGGGGAGCTGTTTTTT. Amino acid sequence: CASIHLEAGELFF.

This clone has just one count. The V call is TRBV7-8, the J call TRBJ2-1, with TRBD2 matching 7 bases. V shed 5 bases, J shed 6 bases, and the junction held 19 bases outside the gene matches. There are 18 residues in the CDR3. Germline CDR1 SGHVS, CDR2 FQNEAQ. The CDR3 nucleotides read TGTGCCAGCAGCCTATTAGCCCTAGCGGAGGGATCTCCCAATGAGCAGTTCTTC. Protein: CASSLLALAEGSPNEQFF.